This T cell receptor beta chain was captured in a study of cytotoxic CD8 clonotypes in ibrutinib-treated CLL. Study details: Each sample contained, on average, approximately 270,000 productive templates and 94,000 or so productive rearrangements. Study outcomes and limitations: Clonality (at baseline) was higher than in age-matched healthy donors and tracked circulating CD8+ T-cell counts. Sampling of sustained-remission and progressing patients occurred at differing times.

The CDR3 consists of 13 residues. Trimming pared 5 bases from V and 3 bases from J, leaving 11 bases between. CDR1 is SGHVS, CDR2 FQNEAQ, per germline. This clone was detected a few times. As yet, its antigen is unknown. The assay was immunoSEQ multiplex PCR, and TCRdb's table has in-frame clones only and misses some. Found here are approximately 320,000 clones, roughly 70% of them singletons; the top ten hold 6.3%. V gene TRBV7-8 combines with J gene TRBJ2-7; tentatively, D is TRBD2 (5 bases). This receptor was obtained from a human donor with chronic lymphocytic leukemia. The specimen was PBMCs, collected after 36 months of ibrutinib treatment. The DNA for the CDR3 is TGTGCCAGCAGCCGCCCCGGGGTCTACGAGCAGTACTTC. Its translation is CASSRPGVYEQYF.